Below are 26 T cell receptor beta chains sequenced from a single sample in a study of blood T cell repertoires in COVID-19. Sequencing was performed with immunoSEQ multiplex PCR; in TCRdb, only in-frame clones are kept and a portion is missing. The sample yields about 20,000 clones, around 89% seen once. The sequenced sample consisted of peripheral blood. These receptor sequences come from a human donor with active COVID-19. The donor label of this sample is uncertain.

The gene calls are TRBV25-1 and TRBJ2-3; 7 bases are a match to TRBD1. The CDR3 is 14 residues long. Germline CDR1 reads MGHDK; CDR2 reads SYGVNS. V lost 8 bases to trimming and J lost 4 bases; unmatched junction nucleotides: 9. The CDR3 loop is CASGPTGAPDTQYF. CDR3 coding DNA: TGTGCCAGCGGTCCAACAGGGGCCCCAGATACGCAGTATTTT.

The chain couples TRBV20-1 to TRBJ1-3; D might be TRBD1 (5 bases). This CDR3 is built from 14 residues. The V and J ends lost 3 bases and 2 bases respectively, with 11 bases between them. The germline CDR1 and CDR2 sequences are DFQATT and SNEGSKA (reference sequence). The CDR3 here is CSASPRATGNTIYF. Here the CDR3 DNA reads TGCAGTGCTAGTCCCAGGGCAACTGGAAACACCATATATTTT.

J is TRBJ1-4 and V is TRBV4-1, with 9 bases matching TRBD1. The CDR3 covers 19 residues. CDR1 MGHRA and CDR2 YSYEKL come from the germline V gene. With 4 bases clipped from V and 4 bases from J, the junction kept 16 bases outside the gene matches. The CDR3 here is CASSLFKGTGTLNNEKLFF. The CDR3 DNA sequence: TGCGCCAGCAGCCTTTTCAAAGGGACAGGGACCCTAAATAATGAAAAACTGTTTTTT.

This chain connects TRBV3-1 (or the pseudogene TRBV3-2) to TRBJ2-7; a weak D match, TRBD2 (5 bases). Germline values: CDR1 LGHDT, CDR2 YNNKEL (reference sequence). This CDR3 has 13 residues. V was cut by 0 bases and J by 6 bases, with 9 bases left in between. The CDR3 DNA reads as TGTGCCAGCAGCCAAGAAAGGACTGCCGAGCAGTACTTC. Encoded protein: CASSQERTAEQYF.

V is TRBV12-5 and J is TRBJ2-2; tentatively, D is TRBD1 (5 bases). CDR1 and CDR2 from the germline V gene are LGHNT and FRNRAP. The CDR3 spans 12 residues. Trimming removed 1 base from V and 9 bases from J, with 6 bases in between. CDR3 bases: TGTGCTAGTGGTTTGGGGGGCCGGGAGCTGTTTTTT. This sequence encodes CASGLGGRELFF.

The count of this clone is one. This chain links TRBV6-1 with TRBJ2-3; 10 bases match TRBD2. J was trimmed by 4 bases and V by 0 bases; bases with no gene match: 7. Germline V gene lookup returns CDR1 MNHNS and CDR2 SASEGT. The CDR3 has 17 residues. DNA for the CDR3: TGTGCCAGCAGTGAAGCCCCCACTAGCGGGAACCCAGATACGCAGTATTTT. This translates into CASSEAPTSGNPDTQYF.

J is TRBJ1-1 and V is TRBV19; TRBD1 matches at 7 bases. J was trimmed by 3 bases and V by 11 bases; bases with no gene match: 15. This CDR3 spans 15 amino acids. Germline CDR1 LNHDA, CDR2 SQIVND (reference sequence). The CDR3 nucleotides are TGTGCCGTACGGGAACCAGCCAGGGGGGACACTGAAGCTTTCTTT. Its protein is CAVREPARGDTEAFF.

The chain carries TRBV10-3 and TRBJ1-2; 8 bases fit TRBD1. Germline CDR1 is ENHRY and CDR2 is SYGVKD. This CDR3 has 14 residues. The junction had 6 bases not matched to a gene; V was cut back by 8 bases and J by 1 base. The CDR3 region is CAIQGQAHNYGYTF. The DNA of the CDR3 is TGTGCCATCCAGGGACAGGCCCATAACTATGGCTACACCTTC.

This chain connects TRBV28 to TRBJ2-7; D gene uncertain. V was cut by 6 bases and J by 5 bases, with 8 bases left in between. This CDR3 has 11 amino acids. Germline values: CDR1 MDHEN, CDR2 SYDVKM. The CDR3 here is CASSPVDEQYF. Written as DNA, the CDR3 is TGTGCCAGCAGCCCGGTCGACGAGCAGTACTTC. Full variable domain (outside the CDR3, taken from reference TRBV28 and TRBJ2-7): DVKVTQSSRYLVKRTGEKVFLECVQDMDHENMFWYRQDPGLGLRLIYFSYDVKMKEKGDIPEGYSVSREKKERFSLILESASTNQTSMYLCASSPVDEQYFGPGTRLTVT.

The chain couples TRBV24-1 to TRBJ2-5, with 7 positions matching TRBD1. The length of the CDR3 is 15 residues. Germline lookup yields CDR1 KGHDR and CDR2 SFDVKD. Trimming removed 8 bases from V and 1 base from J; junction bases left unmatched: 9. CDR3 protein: CATNPQTGTQETQYF. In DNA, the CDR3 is TGTGCCACCAATCCCCAGACAGGGACCCAAGAGACCCAGTACTTC.

The CDR3 loop is CASSRGLFNEQFF. The CDR3 coding sequence is TGCGCCAGCAGCAGGGGACTTTTCAATGAGCAGTTCTTC. This chain uses TRBV5-1 with TRBJ2-1; a weak D match, TRBD2 (6 bases). Germline V gene lookup returns CDR1 SGHRS and CDR2 YFSETQ. The CDR3 contains 13 residues. The V and J ends lost 4 bases and 6 bases respectively, with 11 bases between them.

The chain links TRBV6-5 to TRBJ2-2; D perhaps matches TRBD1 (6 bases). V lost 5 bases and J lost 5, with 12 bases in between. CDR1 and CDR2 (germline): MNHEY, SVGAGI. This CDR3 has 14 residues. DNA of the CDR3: TGTGCCAGCAGTCCAAACAGGGTGACCGGGGAGCTGTTTTTT. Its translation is CASSPNRVTGELFF.

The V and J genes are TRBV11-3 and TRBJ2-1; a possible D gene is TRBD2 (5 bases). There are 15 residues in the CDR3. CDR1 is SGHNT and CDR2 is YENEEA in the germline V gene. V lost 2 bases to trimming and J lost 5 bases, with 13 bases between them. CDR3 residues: CASSLPRTRNNEQFF. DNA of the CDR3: TGTGCCAGCAGCTTACCCCGTACTAGGAACAATGAGCAGTTCTTC.

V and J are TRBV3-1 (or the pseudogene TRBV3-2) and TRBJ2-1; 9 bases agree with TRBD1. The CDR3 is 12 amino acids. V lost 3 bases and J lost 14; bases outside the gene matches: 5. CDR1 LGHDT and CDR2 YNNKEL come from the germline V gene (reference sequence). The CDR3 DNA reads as TGTGCCAGCAGCCAGGCCGGGACAGGGAAGTTCTTC. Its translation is CASSQAGTGKFF.

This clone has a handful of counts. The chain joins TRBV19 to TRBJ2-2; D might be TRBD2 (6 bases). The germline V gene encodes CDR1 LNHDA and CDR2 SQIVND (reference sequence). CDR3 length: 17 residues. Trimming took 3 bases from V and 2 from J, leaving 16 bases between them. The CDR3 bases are TGTGCCAGTAGTATTTTGCGGGGAATACAAAACACCGGGGAGCTGTTTTTT. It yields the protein CASSILRGIQNTGELFF.

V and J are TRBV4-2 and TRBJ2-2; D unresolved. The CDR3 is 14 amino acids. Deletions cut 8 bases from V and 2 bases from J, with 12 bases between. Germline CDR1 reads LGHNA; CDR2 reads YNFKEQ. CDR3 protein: CASSTPQNTGELFF. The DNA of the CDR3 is TGTGCCAGCTCTACTCCCCAAAACACCGGGGAGCTGTTTTTT.

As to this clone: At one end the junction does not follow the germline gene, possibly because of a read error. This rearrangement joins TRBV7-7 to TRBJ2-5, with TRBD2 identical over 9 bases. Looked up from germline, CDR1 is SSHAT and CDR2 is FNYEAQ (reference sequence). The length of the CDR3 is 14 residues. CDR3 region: CASSHSGSVETQYF. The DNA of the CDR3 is TGTGCTAGCAGCCATAGCGGGAGTGTGGAGACCCAGTACTTC.

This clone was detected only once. CDR3 coding DNA: TGTGCCAGCTCACCAGGGACAGGGCTTTCCTACGAGCAGTACTTC. Translation: CASSPGTGLSYEQYF. The chain joins TRBV18 to TRBJ2-7; TRBD1 agrees at 9 bases. Germline lookup yields CDR1 KGHSH and CDR2 LQKENI. With V trimmed by 2 bases and J by 1 base, 3 bases remained unmatched. This CDR3 is built from 15 residues.

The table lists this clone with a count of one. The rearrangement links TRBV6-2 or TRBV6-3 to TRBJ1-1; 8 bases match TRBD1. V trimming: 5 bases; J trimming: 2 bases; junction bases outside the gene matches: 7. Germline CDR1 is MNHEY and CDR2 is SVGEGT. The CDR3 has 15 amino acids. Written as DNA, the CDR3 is TGTGCCAGCAGTCTTGCCGGGACAGGTAACACTGAAGCTTTCTTT. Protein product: CASSLAGTGNTEAFF.

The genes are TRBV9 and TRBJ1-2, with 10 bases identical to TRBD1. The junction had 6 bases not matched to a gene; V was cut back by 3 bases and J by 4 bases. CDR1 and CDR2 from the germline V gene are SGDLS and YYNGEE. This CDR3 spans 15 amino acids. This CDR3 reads CASSGRQGATYGYTF. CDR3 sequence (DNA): TGTGCCAGCAGCGGACGACAGGGGGCGACCTATGGCTACACCTTC.

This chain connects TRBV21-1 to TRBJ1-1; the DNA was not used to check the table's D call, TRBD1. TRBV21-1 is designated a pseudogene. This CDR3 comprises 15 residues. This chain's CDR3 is CASSKSDRDRTGAFF. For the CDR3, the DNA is TGTGCCAGCAGCAAAAGCGACCGAGACAGGACGGGAGCTTTCTTT.

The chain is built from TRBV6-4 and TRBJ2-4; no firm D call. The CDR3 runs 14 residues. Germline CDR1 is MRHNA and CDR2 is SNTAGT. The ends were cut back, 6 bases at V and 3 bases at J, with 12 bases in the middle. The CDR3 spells CASRTSPGKNIQYF. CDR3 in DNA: TGTGCCAGCAGAACTTCACCAGGCAAAAACATTCAGTACTTC.

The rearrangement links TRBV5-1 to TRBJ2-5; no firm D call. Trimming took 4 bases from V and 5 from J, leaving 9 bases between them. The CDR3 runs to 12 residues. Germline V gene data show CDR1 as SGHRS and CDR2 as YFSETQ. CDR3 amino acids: CASSASRETQYF. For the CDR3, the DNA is TGCGCCAGCAGCGCCTCCCGGGAGACCCAGTACTTC. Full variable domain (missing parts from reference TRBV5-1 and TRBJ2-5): KAGVTQTPRYLIKTRGQQVTLSCSPISGHRSVSWYQQTPGQGLQFLFEYFSETQRNKGNFPGRFSGRQFSNSRSEMNVSTLELGDSALYLCASSASRETQYFGPGTRLLVL.

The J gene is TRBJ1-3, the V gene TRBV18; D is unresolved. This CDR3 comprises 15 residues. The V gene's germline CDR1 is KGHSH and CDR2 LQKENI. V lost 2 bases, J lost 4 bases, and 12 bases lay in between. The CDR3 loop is CASSPTRVAGNTIYF. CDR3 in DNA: TGTGCCAGCTCACCAACGAGGGTAGCCGGAAACACCATATATTTT.

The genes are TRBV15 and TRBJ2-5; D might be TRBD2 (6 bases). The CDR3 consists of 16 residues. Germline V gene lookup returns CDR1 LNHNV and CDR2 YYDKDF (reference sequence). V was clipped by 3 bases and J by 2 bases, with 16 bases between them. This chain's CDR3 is CATSSRAVAAQETQYF. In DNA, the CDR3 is TGTGCCACCAGCAGCCGCGCGGTAGCGGCACAAGAGACCCAGTACTTC.

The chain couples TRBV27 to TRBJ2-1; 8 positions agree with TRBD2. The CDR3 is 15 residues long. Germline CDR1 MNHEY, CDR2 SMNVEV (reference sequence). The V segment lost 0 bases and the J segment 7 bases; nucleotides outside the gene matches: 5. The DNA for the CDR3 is TGTGCCAGCAGTTTATCCCTAGCGGGTACAAATGAGCAGTTCTTC. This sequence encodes CASSLSLAGTNEQFF.